These 20 T cell receptor beta chains were all obtained from the same sample, sequenced in a study of CD8+ T cells in alopecia areata. This sample's treatment: oral pan-JAK inhibitor, 5-10 mg twice daily. Extracted RNA was reverse transcribed, and the resulting cDNA served as sequencing template. Measured with immunoSEQ multiplex PCR; TCRdb has only the in-frame clones, and not every one. The sample carries around 110,000 clones, about 83% recorded once. Source: CD8+ T cells sorted from blood, taken at week 24, from a patient treated with tofacitinib. The receptors were gathered from a human donor with alopecia areata.

This chain joins TRBV27 and TRBJ2-1; 10 nucleotides agree with TRBD2. Germline values: CDR1 MNHEY, CDR2 SMNVEV (reference sequence). This CDR3 has 15 residues. J gave up 8 bases and V 5 bases, and 9 bases lay outside the gene matches. The CDR3 sequence is CASSLTSGANDEQFF. The CDR3 nucleotides are TGTGCCAGCAGTCTCACTAGCGGGGCCAACGATGAGCAGTTCTTC.

Worth noting for this clone: The junction differs from germline at one of its ends, possibly a read error. The V call is TRBV7-7, the J call TRBJ2-3; D gene uncertain. The germline V gene has CDR1 SSHAT and CDR2 FNYEAQ (reference sequence). This CDR3 is 13 amino acids long. CDR3 residues: CASSPYRADTQYF. Written as DNA, the CDR3 is TGTGCTAGCAGCCCTTATCGTGCAGATACGCAGTATTTT.

This chain connects TRBV6-5 to TRBJ2-5; D remains unclear. Trimming took 3 bases from V and 6 from J, leaving 5 bases between them. The CDR3 totals 11 residues. Germline CDR1 and CDR2: MNHEY and SVGAGI. This CDR3 is CASSYGKTQYF. The CDR3 DNA follows: TGTGCCAGCAGTTATGGGAAGACCCAGTACTTC.

The rearrangement links TRBV4-2 to TRBJ1-1, with unresolved D. V dropped 4 bases and J dropped 1 base, with 16 bases sitting between them. The CDR3 length is 16 residues. Germline V gene data show CDR1 as LGHNA and CDR2 as YNFKEQ. The DNA for the CDR3 is TGTGCCAGCAGCCCAGAAACGTCGGACGGGAACACTGAAGCTTTCTTT. Translation: CASSPETSDGNTEAFF.

The rearrangement joins TRBV2 to TRBJ2-7; D remains ambiguous. The CDR3 consists of 12 residues. Germline values: CDR1 SNHLY, CDR2 FYNNEI. The V end was cut by 1 base, the J end by 3 bases, with 4 bases between. The CDR3 sequence: CASSEGRYEQYF. The CDR3 bases are TGTGCCAGCAGTGAAGGGCGCTACGAGCAGTACTTC.

Written as DNA, the CDR3 is TGTGCCAGCAGCTTACGGTCCCTAGCGGGGGGGGATGAGCAGTTCTTC. Residues: CASSLRSLAGGDEQFF. The genes are TRBV11-2 and TRBJ2-1; 12 bases match TRBD2. CDR3 size: 16 residues. V gave up 2 bases and J gave up 8 bases; unmatched junction bases: 7. Looked up from germline, CDR1 is SGHAT and CDR2 is FQNNGV.

The chain carries TRBV15 and TRBJ2-7, with D perhaps assigned TRBD1 or TRBD2 (5 bases each). Germline V gene sequence: CDR1 LNHNV, CDR2 YYDKDF (reference sequence). CDR3 length: 15 residues. V lost 5 bases and J 3 bases, leaving 17 bases between the germline ends. The CDR3 region has the DNA TGTGCCACCAGCCCAGCCGGGACGGGGAGCTACGAGCAGTACTTC. Amino acids: CATSPAGTGSYEQYF.

The genes are TRBV29-1 and TRBJ2-1, with D possibly matching TRBD1 (7 bases). The CDR3 extends over 15 amino acids. The germline V and J ends were trimmed by 1 base and 8 bases, with 18 bases remaining between them. CDR1 is SQVTM, CDR2 ANQGSEA, per germline. CDR3 in amino acids: CSVEGEQGGWDEQFF. The DNA of the CDR3 is TGCAGCGTTGAAGGGGAGCAGGGGGGTTGGGATGAGCAGTTCTTC.

V usage is TRBV7-9 and J usage is TRBJ1-4; 7 nucleotides agree with TRBD1. The length of the CDR3 is 14 residues. The germline V gene encodes CDR1 SEHNR and CDR2 FQNEAQ (reference sequence). V dropped 5 bases and J dropped 8; count of bases not matched to a gene: 8. The DNA for the CDR3 is TGTGCCAGCAGCCCAACGACAGGGAGGGAAAAACTGTTTTTT. The encoded protein is CASSPTTGREKLFF.

This clone was found a few times. The rearrangement links TRBV19 to TRBJ2-7; D may be TRBD1 (5 bases). V lost 4 bases, J lost 4 bases, and 14 bases lay in between. This CDR3 has 14 residues. Germline V gives CDR1 LNHDA, CDR2 SQIVND (reference sequence). CDR3 protein: CASSTTESVYEQYF. In DNA, the CDR3 is TGTGCCAGTAGTACGACAGAGAGTGTGTACGAGCAGTACTTC.

This clone was seen only once. This rearrangement joins TRBV15 to TRBJ1-5, with 8 positions matching TRBD1. The germline V gene has CDR1 LNHNV and CDR2 YYDKDF (reference sequence). CDR3 length: 15 residues. V lost 4 bases and J lost 2; bases outside the gene matches: 4. The CDR3 sequence: CATSTLGQGNQPQHF. CDR3 nucleotides: TGTGCCACCAGCACGTTGGGACAGGGCAATCAGCCCCAGCATTTT.

The V call is TRBV6-5, the J call TRBJ1-4; tentatively, D is TRBD1 (5 bases). Trimming pared 5 bases from V and 8 bases from J, leaving 18 bases between. CDR1 and CDR2 from the germline V gene are MNHEY and SVGAGI. The CDR3 has 15 residues. This CDR3 is CASSGEQESIEKLFF. The CDR3 nucleotides are TGTGCCAGCAGTGGTGAACAGGAGTCCATCGAAAAACTGTTTTTT.

The chain recombines TRBV7-6 with TRBJ2-3; D is ambiguous. CDR3 length: 13 amino acids. Per the germline V gene, CDR1 is SGHVS and CDR2 is FNYEAQ. Trimming took 5 bases from V and 0 from J, leaving 6 bases between them. CDR3: CASSETSTDTQYF. The DNA of the CDR3 is TGTGCCAGCAGCGAGACTAGCACAGATACGCAGTATTTT.

This clone has more than one count but fewer than ten. The chain recombines TRBV11-2 with TRBJ2-2; D is ambiguous. Trimming took off 1 base at V and 4 bases at J, with 7 bases between the two ends. CDR3 size: 14 residues. Germline values: CDR1 SGHAT, CDR2 FQNNGV. The CDR3 spells CASSLALGTGELFF. DNA for the CDR3: TGTGCCAGCAGCTTAGCGCTGGGCACCGGGGAGCTGTTTTTT.

The rearrangement uses TRBV5-6 and TRBJ1-1; D unresolved. The CDR3 contains 13 residues. Germline V gene sequence: CDR1 SGHDT, CDR2 YYEEEE. V was trimmed by 0 bases and J by 3 bases, leaving 6 bases between them. This CDR3 is CASSLGAHTEAFF. CDR3 in DNA: TGTGCCAGCAGCTTGGGGGCTCACACTGAAGCTTTCTTT.

The chain couples TRBV29-1 to TRBJ2-1; tentatively, D is TRBD1 (7 bases). The V end lost 6 bases, the J end lost 5 bases, and 17 bases lay between the germline ends. This CDR3 spans 14 amino acids. Germline V lookup: CDR1 SQVTM, CDR2 ANQGSEA. CDR3 coding DNA: TGCAGCGTCGGAGGGGGCCCGTCGAACAATGAGCAGTTCTTC. Translated, it gives CSVGGGPSNNEQFF.

The CDR3 reads CASSMGLAGGMREQYF. Written as DNA, the CDR3 is TGTGCCAGCAGCATGGGACTAGCGGGGGGGATGCGCGAGCAGTACTTC. The gene calls are TRBV7-2 and TRBJ2-7; 16 bases are a match to TRBD2. Germline-derived CDR1 and CDR2 are SGHTA and FQGNSA. CDR3 length equals 16 residues. V shed 5 bases, J shed 6 bases, and the junction held 7 bases outside the gene matches.

The CDR3 DNA sequence: TGTGCCAGTAGTCTGGGGACGGATAATTCACCCCTCCACTTT. Protein: CASSLGTDNSPLHF. The rearrangement uses TRBV19 and TRBJ1-6, with a possible D match to TRBD1 (5 bases). The V end lost 5 bases, the J end lost 5 bases, and 10 bases lay between the germline ends. Germline CDR1 reads LNHDA; CDR2 reads SQIVND (reference sequence). The length of the CDR3 is 14 residues.

The rearrangement uses TRBV7-8 and TRBJ2-5; no clear D gene. This CDR3 contains 17 residues. Germline assignment: CDR1 SGHVS and CDR2 FQNEAQ. The ends were cut back, 1 base at V and 1 base at J, with 16 bases in the middle. Here the CDR3 reads CASSLGVRTYLQETQYF. The CDR3 DNA reads TGTGCCAGCAGCTTAGGGGTCCGAACCTACCTCCAAGAGACCCAGTACTTC.

The chain recombines TRBV4-1 with TRBJ1-2; TRBD1 might be the D (6 bases). The V end was cut by 0 bases, the J end by 3 bases, with 23 bases between. Per the germline V gene, CDR1 is MGHRA and CDR2 is YSYEKL. The CDR3 extends over 19 amino acids. The CDR3 DNA reads as TGCGCCAGCAGCCAAGACCTGGACCGGGACACCCCCGAAGACTATGGCTACACCTTC. The encoded protein is CASSQDLDRDTPEDYGYTF.